These 10 T cell receptor beta chains came from one sample sequenced in a study of blood T cell repertoires in COVID-19. The table came from immunoSEQ multiplex PCR; TCRdb's copy has only in-frame clones and leaves some out. The repertoire holds under 100,000 clones, around 81% seen once, with 3.4% in the top ten. The sample comprised peripheral blood. The receptors come from a man aged 45-60 years with acute or convalescent COVID-19.

This chain connects TRBV7-2 to TRBJ2-1; TRBD1 is a possible D gene (6 bases). The CDR3 covers 15 residues. Trimming took off 7 bases at V and 4 bases at J, with 17 bases between the two ends. In germline, CDR1 is SGHTA, CDR2 FQGNSA. The CDR3 region is CASTSLKDSYNEQFF. The CDR3 region has the DNA TGTGCCAGCACCTCTTTGAAGGACAGTTACAATGAGCAGTTCTTC.

The CDR3 spells CATSTSFSEQYF. DNA for the CDR3: TGTGCCACCTCGACATCTTTTAGCGAGCAGTACTTC. The chain combines TRBV28 with TRBJ2-7; D not certain. This CDR3 is built from 12 residues. CDR1 is MDHEN and CDR2 is SYDVKM in the germline V gene. Trimming took off 10 bases at V and 6 bases at J, with 16 bases between the two ends.

In DNA form, the CDR3 reads TGTGCCAGCAAAGAGGGAGGAAATACGCATGAGCAGTTCTTC. Protein: CASKEGGNTHEQFF. This sequence joins TRBV6-5 and TRBJ2-1; TRBD2 might be the D (6 bases). CDR1 MNHEY and CDR2 SVGAGI come from the germline V gene. V was shortened by 7 bases and J by 8 bases, with 18 bases between the two germline ends. This CDR3 has 14 residues.

In its sample, this clone was seen once. Here the CDR3 DNA reads TGTGCCAGCACCCTGGTAGGGGGAGCGGTAGGCTACACCTTC. This sequence encodes CASTLVGGAVGYTF. The chain recombines TRBV6-5 with TRBJ1-2; a weak D match, TRBD1 (6 bases). The V end was cut by 7 bases, the J end by 8 bases, with 20 bases between. Germline CDR1 reads MNHEY; CDR2 reads SVGAGI. This CDR3 is built from 14 residues.

The genes are TRBV19 and TRBJ2-1; 7 bases match TRBD1. Germline-derived CDR1 and CDR2 are LNHDA and SQIVND (reference sequence). The V and J ends lost 2 bases and 4 bases, in that order; junction bases with no gene match: 5. This CDR3 has 15 residues. This CDR3 reads CASSISRGWYNEQFF. The CDR3 DNA reads TGTGCCAGTAGTATAAGCAGGGGGTGGTACAATGAGCAGTTCTTC.

The gene calls are TRBV28 and TRBJ1-6; the D gene is possibly TRBD1 (5 bases). Trimming stripped 7 bases from V and 4 bases from J, with 11 bases between. Germline V lookup: CDR1 MDHEN, CDR2 SYDVKM. The CDR3 is made up of 14 amino acids. The CDR3 region is CASIPGGYNSPLHF. The CDR3 bases are TGTGCCAGCATCCCCGGGGGGTATAATTCACCCCTCCACTTT. The full variable domain, in which reference TRBV28 and TRBJ1-6 provide the parts outside the CDR3, is DVKVTQSSRYLVKRTGEKVFLECVQDMDHENMFWYRQDPGLGLRLIYFSYDVKMKEKGDIPEGYSVSREKKERFSLILESASTNQTSMYLCASIPGGYNSPLHFGNGTRLTVT.

In its sample, this clone was seen a few times. The chain employs TRBV7-2 and TRBJ1-2, with 8 bases lining up with TRBD1. The length of the CDR3 is 17 residues. Germline-derived CDR1 and CDR2 are SGHTA and FQGNSA. V shed 0 bases and J 4 bases; nucleotides not matched to a gene: 10. CDR3: CASSLAQGANRGYGYTF. DNA for the CDR3: TGTGCCAGCAGCTTAGCCCAGGGGGCAAATCGGGGCTATGGCTACACCTTC. The whole variable domain, filled in from reference TRBV7-2 and TRBJ1-2, reads GAGVSQSPSNKVTEKGKDVELRCDPISGHTALYWYRQSLGQGLEFLIYFQGNSAPDKSGLPSDRFSAERTGGSVSTLTIQRTQQEDSAVYLCASSLAQGANRGYGYTFGSGTRLTVV.

As DNA, the CDR3 is TGTGCCAGCAGCCAAGACAGGGGAGCATACAATGAGCAGTTCTTC. It translates to CASSQDRGAYNEQFF. This chain uses TRBV4-2 with TRBJ2-1; TRBD1 might be the D (6 bases). V lost 0 bases and J lost 4, with 10 bases in between. The germline V gene has CDR1 LGHNA and CDR2 YNFKEQ. This CDR3 spans 15 amino acids.

Concerning this clone itself: Relative to the germline gene, one junction end is altered; a read error may explain this. The J gene is TRBJ2-7, the V gene TRBV7-9; 10 nucleotides agree with TRBD1. The CDR3 spans 13 residues. Germline V CDR1 and CDR2: SEHNR, FQNEAQ (reference sequence). The CDR3 protein is CASRLGTGAEQYF. The CDR3 coding sequence is TGTGCCAGCAGATTAGGGACAGGGGCCGAGCAGTACTTC.

V usage is TRBV27 and J usage is TRBJ2-3, with TRBD1 matching over 9 bases. Germline CDR1 and CDR2: MNHEY and SMNVEV (reference sequence). The CDR3 is 16 residues long. After removal of 5 bases from V and 1 base from J, the junction contained 7 bases not matched to a gene. The CDR3 loop is CASSAPGQGRTDTQYF. The CDR3 DNA sequence: TGTGCCAGCAGTGCCCCGGGACAGGGCCGCACAGATACGCAGTATTTT.